The 21 T cell receptor beta chains given below trace back to one sample, sequenced in a study of blood T cell repertoires in COVID-19. Assay: immunoSEQ multiplex PCR; the TCRdb copy retains only in-frame clones and omits some. The sample yields nearly 30,000 clones, over 70% seen once. The sequenced sample was peripheral blood. These receptors all stem from a woman aged 70-85 years with acute or convalescent COVID-19.

The gene calls are TRBV7-9 and TRBJ2-3; D uncertain. The germline CDR1 and CDR2 sequences are SEHNR and FQNEAQ (reference sequence). V was cut by 7 bases and J by 5 bases, with 10 bases left in between. The CDR3 spans 12 residues. CDR3: CASTHEEDTQYF. Here the CDR3 DNA reads TGTGCCAGCACCCACGAGGAAGATACGCAGTATTTT.

The chain recombines TRBV27 with TRBJ1-2; perhaps TRBD1 as D (5 bases). Germline values: CDR1 MNHEY, CDR2 SMNVEV (reference sequence). The CDR3 has 17 residues. The V end lost 2 bases, the J end lost 3 bases, and 19 bases lay between the germline ends. CDR3 amino acids: CASSLGVGAGYDYGYTF. The CDR3 DNA is TGTGCCAGCAGTTTAGGTGTTGGGGCAGGGTATGACTATGGCTACACCTTC.

The chain is built from TRBV6-5 and TRBJ1-1; 8 bases agree with TRBD1. The length of the CDR3 is 14 residues. V lost 7 bases to trimming and J lost 2 bases; unmatched junction nucleotides: 6. The V gene's germline CDR1 is MNHEY and CDR2 SVGAGI. CDR3 bases: TGTGCCAGCACGAGAGGGACAGGTAACACTGAAGCTTTCTTT. Its protein is CASTRGTGNTEAFF.

This clone was picked up a small number of times. V usage is TRBV27 and J usage is TRBJ1-1; D gene ambiguous. With 0 bases removed from V and 3 bases from J, the gap between germline ends came to 8 bases. The germline CDR1 and CDR2 sequences are MNHEY and SMNVEV (reference sequence). The CDR3 extends over 14 amino acids. CDR3 DNA: TGTGCCAGCAGTTTATCGAACAGACACACTGAAGCTTTCTTT. Translating it yields CASSLSNRHTEAFF.

The chain combines TRBV9 with TRBJ1-4; TRBD1 matches at 8 bases. This CDR3 comprises 15 residues. Germline V gene data show CDR1 as SGDLS and CDR2 as YYNGEE. With V trimmed by 3 bases and J by 0 bases, 1 base remained unmatched. CDR3 amino acids: CASSATGATNEKLFF. Here the CDR3 DNA reads TGTGCCAGCAGCGCGACAGGGGCAACTAATGAAAAACTGTTTTTT.

The chain uses TRBV11-3 and TRBJ2-3, with TRBD1 identical over 9 bases. Germline V gene data show CDR1 as SGHNT and CDR2 as YENEEA. J gave up 0 bases and V 3 bases, and 1 base lay outside the gene matches. CDR3 length: 15 amino acids. The chain's CDR3 is CASSFGTGSTDTQYF. The DNA for the CDR3 is TGTGCCAGCAGCTTTGGGACAGGGAGCACAGATACGCAGTATTTT. Full variable domain (rest looked up from reference TRBV11-3 and TRBJ2-3): EAGVVQSPRYKIIEKKQPVAFWCNPISGHNTLYWYLQNLGQGPELLIRYENEEAVDDSQLPKDRFSAERLKGVDSTLKIQPAELGDSAVYLCASSFGTGSTDTQYFGPGTRLTVL.

The rearrangement uses TRBV6-6 and TRBJ1-2; D is uncertain. CDR3 length equals 12 residues. Germline CDR1 is MNHNY and CDR2 is SVGAGI (reference sequence). The V and J ends lost 8 bases and 4 bases respectively, with 11 bases between them. The CDR3 loop reads CASGHIGYGYTF. CDR3 coding DNA: TGTGCCAGCGGCCACATTGGCTATGGCTACACCTTC.

This chain joins TRBV7-9 and TRBJ2-1; 9 positions agree with TRBD2. From germline, CDR1 is SEHNR and CDR2 FQNEAQ (reference sequence). Losses at the gene ends were 4 bases for V and 4 bases for J; bases not matched to a gene: 8. CDR3 length: 16 amino acids. CDR3 protein: CASSSLAGATYNEQFF. The DNA of the CDR3 is TGTGCCAGCAGCTCGTTAGCGGGGGCCACATACAATGAGCAGTTCTTC.

This chain connects TRBV4-2 to TRBJ1-2, with D perhaps TRBD1 (5 bases). This CDR3 contains 13 residues. The V gene lost 0 bases and the J gene lost 9 bases, with 11 bases spanning the gap. Germline CDR1 and CDR2: LGHNA and YNFKEQ. The CDR3 here is CASSQDKGLRYTF. The CDR3 nucleotides are TGTGCCAGCAGCCAAGATAAGGGACTGCGCTACACCTTC.

V is TRBV7-6 and J is TRBJ2-1, with D possibly matching TRBD1 (6 bases). Between the trimmed V and J ends, which lost 3 bases and 8 bases, there was a span of 17 bases. CDR3 length equals 15 residues. Looked up from germline, CDR1 is SGHVS and CDR2 is FNYEAQ. CDR3 amino acids: CASSFSNTGSDEQFF. Written as DNA, the CDR3 is TGTGCCAGCAGCTTCAGCAACACAGGGTCGGATGAGCAGTTCTTC.

The chain employs TRBV28 and TRBJ2-4; the D gene is possibly TRBD2 (7 bases). The length of the CDR3 is 16 residues. Trimming removed 5 bases at V and 4 bases at J, with 18 bases between. From germline, CDR1 is MDHEN and CDR2 SYDVKM. The CDR3, as DNA: TGTGCCAGCAGTCCTGGGGGGGCGGCCTTTAAAAACATTCAGTACTTC. It codes for CASSPGGAAFKNIQYF.

The CDR3 DNA is TGTGCCAGCACCCGCGGGAGACCCACAGATACGCAGTATTTT. Residues: CASTRGRPTDTQYF. The chain is built from TRBV27 and TRBJ2-3; 7 bases match TRBD2. J gave up 2 bases and V 7 bases, and 6 bases lay outside the gene matches. This CDR3 region has 14 residues. Germline V lookup: CDR1 MNHEY, CDR2 SMNVEV (reference sequence).

The chain is built from TRBV7-9 and TRBJ2-5; 7 bases map to TRBD1. After removal of 0 bases from V and 4 bases from J, the junction contained 2 bases not matched to a gene. Germline V lookup: CDR1 SEHNR, CDR2 FQNEAQ (reference sequence). The length of the CDR3 is 14 residues. The CDR3 DNA reads TGTGCCAGCAGCTTAGCACAGGGGACAGAGACCCAGTACTTC. This codes for CASSLAQGTETQYF.

The chain employs TRBV7-2 and TRBJ1-2; no firm D call. The CDR3 consists of 13 residues. Germline-derived CDR1 and CDR2 are SGHTA and FQGNSA. With 7 bases removed from V and 0 bases from J, the gap between germline ends came to 9 bases. In DNA, the CDR3 is TGTGCCAGCAATTTCGGTGCTAACTATGGCTACACCTTC. Translated: CASNFGANYGYTF.

V and J are TRBV6-6 and TRBJ2-5, with D tentatively TRBD1 (6 bases). The CDR3 totals 19 residues. The V end lost 5 bases, the J end lost 3 bases, and 28 bases lay between the germline ends. Germline V CDR1 and CDR2: MNHNY, SVGAGI (reference sequence). The CDR3 region is CASSPRADQTMGAEETQYF. The CDR3 bases are TGTGCCAGCAGTCCCCGCGCGGACCAGACTATGGGGGCGGAAGAGACCCAGTACTTC.

The chain joins TRBV28 to TRBJ1-1, with D possibly matching TRBD1 (6 bases). V shed 7 bases and J shed 1 base, with 13 bases lying between them. Germline CDR1 MDHEN, CDR2 SYDVKM. The length of the CDR3 is 14 residues. The CDR3 bases are TGTGCCAGCATCCGGGGGGGGGCGAACACTGAAGCTTTCTTT. Translated, it gives CASIRGGANTEAFF. Using reference TRBV28 and TRBJ1-1 for the parts outside the CDR3, the full variable domain is DVKVTQSSRYLVKRTGEKVFLECVQDMDHENMFWYRQDPGLGLRLIYFSYDVKMKEKGDIPEGYSVSREKKERFSLILESASTNQTSMYLCASIRGGANTEAFFGQGTRLTVV.

The chain has TRBV7-3 and TRBJ2-3, with TRBD2 matching over 14 bases. This CDR3 comprises 14 residues. J was trimmed by 11 bases and V by 2 bases; bases with no gene match: 3. In germline, CDR1 is SGHTA, CDR2 FQGTGA. Here the CDR3 DNA reads TGTGCCAGCAGCTTAGGGACTAGCGGGGGAGGGCAGTATTTT. This translates into CASSLGTSGGGQYF.

The CDR3 sequence: CATGGALAGGTDTQYF. The CDR3 region has the DNA TGTGCCACCGGGGGCGCGCTAGCGGGGGGGACAGATACGCAGTATTTT. The chain is built from TRBV10-3 and TRBJ2-3, with 12 positions matching TRBD2. The V gene's germline CDR1 is ENHRY and CDR2 SYGVKD. The CDR3 consists of 16 residues. Trimming removed 10 bases from V and 3 bases from J; junction bases left unmatched: 11.

This clone was observed a single time. The chain carries TRBV12-3 or TRBV12-4 and TRBJ1-1; TRBD1 is a possible D gene (6 bases). V gave up 8 bases and J gave up 3 bases, with 13 bases separating them. CDR3 length: 13 amino acids. CDR3 protein: CASSSAGDTEAFF. In nucleotides, the CDR3 is TGTGCCAGCTCCTCGGCAGGGGACACTGAAGCTTTCTTT.

This clone was seen a few times. This chain uses TRBV6-2 or TRBV6-3 with TRBJ1-6, with TRBD1 identical over 7 bases. This CDR3 has 14 amino acids. The ends lost 2 bases at V and 11 bases at J; junction bases unmatched: 6. Germline V gene lookup returns CDR1 MNHEY and CDR2 SVGEGT. The CDR3 loop is CASSYAGQVAPLHF. The CDR3 nucleotides read TGTGCCAGCAGTTACGCTGGACAGGTCGCACCCCTCCACTTT.

This rearrangement joins TRBV11-2 to TRBJ2-3; D uncertain. Germline CDR1 is SGHAT and CDR2 is FQNNGV. The CDR3 sequence is 13 residues long. With 0 bases removed from V and 4 bases from J, the gap between germline ends came to 5 bases. The CDR3 here is CASSLDLADTQYF. CDR3 sequence (DNA): TGTGCCAGCAGCTTAGATCTTGCAGATACGCAGTATTTT.